This T cell receptor (beta chain) was captured by sequencing in a study of cytomegalovirus exposure and HLA in healthy donors. The V gene lost 4 bases and the J gene lost 0 bases, with 16 bases spanning the gap. The germline V gene has CDR1 SGHRS and CDR2 YFSETQ. The CDR3 length is 16 residues. This clone appeared a single time. The PCR made use of 60 Vbeta and 13 Jbeta primers. The protocol was immunoSEQ multiplex PCR, while the TCRdb copy is restricted to in-frame clones and leaves out a portion. The data contain some 220,000 clones, around 78% of them singletons. The receptor's source is a boy aged 10-17 years in good health and CMV-seronegative. Input material: PBMCs. The rearrangement joins TRBV5-1 to TRBJ1-1, with a weak D call TRBD1 (5 bases). Written as DNA, the CDR3 is TGCGCCAGCAGCCCGGGGCGGGGCCGGCTGAACACTGAAGCTTTCTTT. It translates to CASSPGRGRLNTEAFF.